Sequencing of this T cell receptor beta chain was carried out in a study of identical twins. General study findings and limits: The analysis was cross-sectional rather than longitudinal within donors.

TCRdb reprocessed the 5' RACE reads via MiXCR and lists one record per CDR3 protein. The sample has about 100,000 distinct CDR3 sequences, about 6% seen once; the top ten hold 10% to 15%. This clonotype has ten or more counts. The antigen is undetermined. CDR1 and CDR2 from the germline V gene are WNHNN and SYGVQD (reference sequence). The V and J ends lost 5 bases and 10 bases, in that order; junction bases with no gene match: 6. The CDR3 runs to 14 residues. V is TRBV10-1 and J is TRBJ2-1; 12 bases are a match to TRBD2. The sample comprised memory T cells sorted from blood. The sequence derives from a woman aged 45-65 years in good health. The CDR3 region has the DNA TGCGCCAGCAGTTCTAGCGGGAGGGTCTGGGAGCAGTTCTTC. Protein sequence: CASSSSGRVWEQFF.